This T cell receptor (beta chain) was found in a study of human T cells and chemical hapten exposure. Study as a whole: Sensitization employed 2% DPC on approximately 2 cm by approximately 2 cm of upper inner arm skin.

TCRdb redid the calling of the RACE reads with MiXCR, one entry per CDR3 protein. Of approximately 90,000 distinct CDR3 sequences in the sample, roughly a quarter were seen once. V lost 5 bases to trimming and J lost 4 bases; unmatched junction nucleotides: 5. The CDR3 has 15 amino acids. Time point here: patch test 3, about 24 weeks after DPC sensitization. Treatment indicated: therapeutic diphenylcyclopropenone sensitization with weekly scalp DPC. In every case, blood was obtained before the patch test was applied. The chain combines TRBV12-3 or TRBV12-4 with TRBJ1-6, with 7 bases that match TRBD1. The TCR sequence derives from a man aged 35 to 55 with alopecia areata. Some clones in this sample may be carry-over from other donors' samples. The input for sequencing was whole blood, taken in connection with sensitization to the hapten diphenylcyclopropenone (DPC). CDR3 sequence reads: CASSATGDYNSPLHF. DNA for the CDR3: TGTGCCAGCAGTGCAACAGGGGATTATAATTCACCCCTCCACTTT.